This is a list of T cell receptor beta chains from one sample in a study of blood T cell repertoires in COVID-19. Clones were sequenced by immunoSEQ multiplex PCR, and TCRdb holds only the in-frame ones, with some missing. The sample has 52,000 or so clones; approximately 90% are singletons. The sequencing sample was made of peripheral blood. Receptors originate from a woman in her seventies with active COVID-19. CDR3s include the opening cysteine and the closing phenylalanine or tryptophan. The D gene is left open where the match is weak. Only some rows state a clone size, as once, few, many or a class for expanded clones.

abundance	j_gene	v_gene	d_gene	CDR3nt	CDR3aa
NA	TRBJ1-4	TRBV18	TRBD1	TGTGCCAGCTCACCCCGGGACAGAAATGAAAAACTGTTTTTT	CASSPRDRNEKLFF
NA	TRBJ1-1	TRBV9	NA	TGTGCCAGCAGCGCTAGGGGGAACACTGAAGCTTTCTTT	CASSARGNTEAFF
once	TRBJ2-3	TRBV30	NA	TGTGCCACGGGGTCAGGAGGAGCAGATACGCAGTATTTT	CATGSGGADTQYF
NA	TRBJ1-5	TRBV15	NA	TGTGCCACCAGCAGAGATAGGGGCCAGCCCCAGCATTTT	CATSRDRGQPQHF
NA	TRBJ2-2	TRBV10-1	TRBD2	TGCGCCAGCAGTGCTCGAGCGGGAGGGCCTAAAGGGGAGCTGTTTTTT	CASSARAGGPKGELFF
NA	TRBJ1-2	TRBV27	NA	TGTGCCACTCTACCTGGGGGCAGGGTTAACTATGGCTACACCTTC	CATLPGGRVNYGYTF
NA	TRBJ2-1	TRBV15	TRBD2	TGTGCCACCAGCAGAGGAAGCGGGAGCTGGGGTAATGAGCAGTTCTTC	CATSRGSGSWGNEQFF
NA	TRBJ2-7	TRBV18	TRBD1	TGTGCCAGCTCACGCCTAGGACAGGGTGTCCTCTACGAGCAGTACTTC	CASSRLGQGVLYEQYF
medium-sized	TRBJ1-4	TRBV7-8	TRBD1	TGTGCCAGCAGCTCGCAGGGGGCGTATAATGAAAAACTGTTTTTT	CASSSQGAYNEKLFF
NA	TRBJ2-7	TRBV6-6	NA	TGTGCCAGCAGTTACGGAGGAGGACGCGGCTACGAGCAGTACTTC	CASSYGGGRGYEQYF
NA	TRBJ2-2	TRBV5-4	NA	TGTGCCAGCACGGCGGGAAGTCGGACCGGGGAGCTGTTTTTT	CASTAGSRTGELFF
NA	TRBJ1-4	TRBV6-6	NA	TGTGCCAGCAGTTACAGGCAGGCAAGGCGAGTTGAAAAACTGTTTTTT	CASSYRQARRVEKLFF
NA	TRBJ1-2	TRBV5-1	TRBD1	TGCGCCAGCAGCCCTTCTTCGACAGGGGGTTTATACAATGGCTACACCTTC	CASSPSSTGGLYNGYTF
NA	TRBJ1-6	TRBV7-9	TRBD1	TGTGCCAGCAGCTTAGTGGACAGGCGATCACCCCTCCACTTT	CASSLVDRRSPLHF
NA	TRBJ2-5	TRBV28	NA	TGTGCCAGCCGACAGCCCCAAGAGACCCAGTACTTC	CASRQPQETQYF
NA	TRBJ2-7	TRBV6-2/TRBV6-3	TRBD2	TGTGCCAGCAGTTACTCAGGGCTAGCGGGAGGTTACGAGCAGTACTTC	CASSYSGLAGGYEQYF
NA	TRBJ2-7	TRBV21-1	NA	TGTGCCAGCAGCAAAGCGGGGGCCGAGCAGTACTTC	CASSKAGAEQYF
NA	TRBJ1-2	TRBV28	NA	TGTGCCAGCACCCTATCGCTGCCGGGGGGGGGCGGCTACACCTTC	CASTLSLPGGGGYTF
NA	TRBJ2-3	TRBV6-5	NA	TGTGCCAGCACCGGAGGGCCGAAGGATACGCAGTATTTT	CASTGGPKDTQYF
once	TRBJ1-6	TRBV3-1/TRBV3-2	NA	TGTGCCAGCAGCCCAGGGGAGTCCTATAATTCACCCCTCCACTTT	CASSPGESYNSPLHF
NA	TRBJ1-1	TRBV6-2/TRBV6-3	NA	TGTGCCAGCATCCCGTCGCTTCGAGGGAAGGCGGACACTGAAGCTTTCTTT	CASIPSLRGKADTEAFF
few	TRBJ2-3	TRBV7-9	NA	TGTGCCAGCAGCCCAGGGGGGGATACGCAGTATTTT	CASSPGGDTQYF
NA	TRBJ2-5	TRBV10-1	TRBD2	TGCGCCAGCAGCAGAAGCGGGAGCCAAGAGACCCAGTACTTC	CASSRSGSQETQYF
once	TRBJ2-5	TRBV18	NA	TGTGCCAGCTCACCAGCGGGAGAGACCCAGTACTTC	CASSPAGETQYF
NA	TRBJ2-7	TRBV5-1	TRBD2	TGCGCCAGCAGCTTGGCAGTAGCGGGGCTATCCTACGAGCAGTACTTC	CASSLAVAGLSYEQYF
NA	TRBJ2-2	TRBV5-1	NA	TGCGCCAGCAGCTTGTCTGGGGAGCTGTTTTTT	CASSLSGELFF
NA	TRBJ2-1	TRBV15	TRBD1	TGTGCCACCAGCACAGGGGGTTTAGCACAGAGCTCCTACAATGAGCAGTTCTTC	CATSTGGLAQSSYNEQFF
NA	TRBJ1-5	TRBV28	TRBD1	TGTGCCAGCAGGCGACAGGGTAGCAATCAGCCCCAGCATTTT	CASRRQGSNQPQHF
NA	TRBJ2-1	TRBV18	TRBD1	TGTGCCAGCTCACCACCGCCCCCCCGGGACAGGGAGTACAATGAGCAGTTCTTC	CASSPPPPRDREYNEQFF
NA	TRBJ1-2	TRBV10-3	TRBD1	TGTGCCATCGGTATCAGTAAGGGGGCGATTTTCTATGGCTACACCTTC	CAIGISKGAIFYGYTF
NA	TRBJ2-7	TRBV11-2	TRBD2	TGTGCCAGCAGCTTAGTTAGCGGGAAGACTTACGAGCAGTACTTC	CASSLVSGKTYEQYF
NA	TRBJ2-5	TRBV14	NA	TGTGCCAGCAGCCAAGTGTCGCCTAGCCGAGAGACCCAGTACTTC	CASSQVSPSRETQYF
once	TRBJ2-3	TRBV3-1/TRBV3-2	NA	TGTGCCAGCAGCCAACCCACGGGAGATACGCAGTATTTT	CASSQPTGDTQYF
NA	TRBJ1-5	TRBV20-1	TRBD1	TGCAGTGCTAGTGCAGGGGGCGCGTATAGCAATCAGCCCCAGCATTTT	CSASAGGAYSNQPQHF
NA	TRBJ2-7	TRBV5-6	TRBD2	TGTGCCAGCAGCCGTTTTAAGCTAGCGGGATCGGGGCAGTACTTC	CASSRFKLAGSGQYF
NA	TRBJ2-1	TRBV24-1	TRBD1	TGTGCCACCAGTTCAACAGGGGATAGTAATGAGCAGTTCTTC	CATSSTGDSNEQFF
NA	TRBJ1-1	TRBV27	NA	TGTGCCAGCAGTTTATCGATAGGGGGAGGGAGAAACACTGAAGCTTTCTTT	CASSLSIGGGRNTEAFF
NA	TRBJ1-2	TRBV10-3	NA	TGTGCCATCAGAACGGCGGACAGACAACTTCATGGCTACACCTTC	CAIRTADRQLHGYTF
NA	TRBJ1-4	TRBV7-9	TRBD1	TGTGCCAGCAGATCAGGGGGCGCGGGTGAAAAACTGTTTTTT	CASRSGGAGEKLFF
NA	TRBJ1-5	TRBV15	NA	TGTGCCACCAGCGCTCGTGGCAGGGCCAATCAGCCCCAGCATTTT	CATSARGRANQPQHF
NA	TRBJ2-1	TRBV5-1	TRBD1	TGCGCCAGCAGCTTGACGGGACAGGGAACGGTCGAGCAGTTCTTC	CASSLTGQGTVEQFF
NA	TRBJ2-3	TRBV25-1	NA	TGTGCCAGCAGTGAATTGTCCGGCACAGATACGCAGTATTTT	CASSELSGTDTQYF
NA	TRBJ2-1	TRBV19	TRBD2	TGTGCCAGTACGGTAACTAGCGGGAGTGAGTATCGGTTCTTC	CASTVTSGSEYRFF
NA	TRBJ2-5	TRBV7-3	TRBD2	TGTGCCAGCAGCTTAGGGACTAACTCAGAGACCCAGTACTTC	CASSLGTNSETQYF
NA	TRBJ2-1	TRBV7-9	NA	TGTGCCAGCAGGAAGCGGAGCTCCTACAATGAGCAGTTCTTC	CASRKRSSYNEQFF
once	TRBJ2-3	TRBV5-1	TRBD2	TGCGCCAGCAAAGGAGAGTTGGGGGAGGGGTCCACAGATACGCAGTATTTT	CASKGELGEGSTDTQYF
NA	TRBJ2-1	TRBV7-3	TRBD1	TGTGCCAGCAGCTTAACGGGAGGACAGGGTGGTAATGAGCAGTTCTTC	CASSLTGGQGGNEQFF
once	TRBJ1-2	TRBV18	TRBD1	TGTGCCAGCTCACCAAGGGTCGGGACAGGGGAAAGTGGCTACACCTTC	CASSPRVGTGESGYTF
NA	TRBJ2-4	TRBV5-4	TRBD2	TGTGCCAGCAGCTTGGGGGGCGGACTAGGAATAAACATTCAGTACTTC	CASSLGGGLGINIQYF
NA	TRBJ2-7	TRBV7-6	NA	TGTGCCAGCAGCTTAGAACAGGCTACCTCCTACGAGCAGTACTTC	CASSLEQATSYEQYF
once	TRBJ2-7	TRBV19	TRBD2	TGTGCCAGTAGGGGGACTAGCGGAGGCCCCTACGAGCAGTACTTC	CASRGTSGGPYEQYF
NA	TRBJ2-7	TRBV28	NA	TGTGCCAGCAGTTTAGTTCTTAGTTTTAGCTCCTACGAGCAGTACTTC	CASSLVLSFSSYEQYF